The 28 T cell receptor beta chains listed next were all sequenced from one sample in a study of cytomegalovirus exposure and HLA in healthy donors. With 60 Vbeta and 13 Jbeta primers, the PCR was carried out. Repertoires were generated with immunoSEQ multiplex PCR, while TCRdb's copy carries only in-frame clones and drops some. The repertoire has about 160,000 clones, more than 60% of them found once; the top ten carry about 4.4%. Sequenced sample: PBMCs. The receptors were sampled from a man in his forties in good health and CMV-seronegative.

The J gene is TRBJ1-6, the V gene TRBV6-5; TRBD1 might be the D (6 bases). V lost 1 base and J lost 8, with 15 bases in between. The germline V gene encodes CDR1 MNHEY and CDR2 SVGAGI. The CDR3 length is 16 residues. CDR3 protein: CASSYFSTGYDSPLHF. DNA of the CDR3: TGTGCCAGCAGTTACTTTAGTACAGGGTATGATTCACCCCTCCACTTT.

CDR3 DNA: TGTGCCATCAGTGTTGTCAGGGGAGATGGCTACACCTTC. Translation gives CAISVVRGDGYTF. This sequence joins TRBV10-3 and TRBJ1-2, with a weak D call TRBD1 (6 bases). The CDR3 contains 13 residues. The ends were cut back, 4 bases at V and 6 bases at J, with 12 bases in the middle. Germline V gives CDR1 ENHRY, CDR2 SYGVKD.

This chain uses TRBV20-1 with TRBJ2-1, with 10 bases matching TRBD2. Germline V gene sequence: CDR1 DFQATT, CDR2 SNEGSKA (reference sequence). V gave up 3 bases and J gave up 13 bases; unmatched junction bases: 3. The CDR3 contains 11 residues. The CDR3 region has the DNA TGCAGTGCTAGCGCTAGCGGGGGCCAGTTCTTC. Translated, it gives CSASASGGQFF.

The chain uses TRBV7-9 and TRBJ1-2; 9 bases line up with TRBD1. J gave up 4 bases and V 5 bases, and 8 bases lay outside the gene matches. CDR3 length: 15 residues. CDR1 and CDR2 (germline): SEHNR, FQNEAQ (reference sequence). The CDR3 region has the DNA TGTGCCAGCAGCGGGGCCGGGACAGGGATCTATGGCTACACCTTC. Protein sequence: CASSGAGTGIYGYTF.

This clone occurred a few times. CDR3: CASSSRTGVNSYNSPLHF. The CDR3 DNA is TGTGCCAGCAGCTCTCGGACAGGGGTAAACTCCTATAATTCACCCCTCCACTTT. This chain connects TRBV5-6 to TRBJ1-6; 9 bases match TRBD1. This CDR3 region has 18 residues. After removal of 3 bases from V and 0 bases from J, the junction contained 7 bases not matched to a gene. Germline CDR1 reads SGHDT; CDR2 reads YYEEEE.

V usage is TRBV2 and J usage is TRBJ1-5; possible D gene TRBD1, 5 bases. The V end lost 8 bases, the J end lost 2 bases, and 13 bases lay between the germline ends. CDR1 and CDR2 from the germline V gene are SNHLY and FYNNEI. The CDR3 runs to 14 residues. CDR3 residues: CASGIEGGNQPQHF. The CDR3 DNA reads as TGTGCCAGCGGGATCGAAGGGGGCAATCAGCCCCAGCATTTT.

The chain carries TRBV7-8 and TRBJ2-5, with 9 positions matching TRBD1. This CDR3 is built from 16 residues. Trimming removed 5 bases from V and 4 bases from J; junction bases left unmatched: 11. The germline V gene has CDR1 SGHVS and CDR2 FQNEAQ. CDR3 residues: CASSPGTGNLRETQYF. In nucleotides, the CDR3 is TGTGCCAGCAGCCCAGGGACAGGGAATTTAAGAGAGACCCAGTACTTC.

V and J are TRBV11-1 and TRBJ2-2, with D maybe TRBD2 (5 bases). Germline CDR1 reads SGHAT; CDR2 reads FQDESV (reference sequence). Trimming removed 3 bases from V and 1 base from J, with 12 bases in between. The CDR3 has 16 amino acids. The CDR3 coding sequence is TGTGCCAGCAGCTTGTACGGGGTCTTGAACACCGGGGAGCTGTTTTTT. Protein product: CASSLYGVLNTGELFF. Together with reference TRBV11-1 and TRBJ2-2, the CDR3 gives the full variable domain: EAEVAQSPRYKITEKSQAVAFWCDPISGHATLYWYRQILGQGPELLVQFQDESVVDDSQLPKDRFSAERLKGVDSTLKIQPAELGDSAMYLCASSLYGVLNTGELFFGEGSRLTVL.

This chain links TRBV5-1 with TRBJ1-6; D might be TRBD1 (5 bases). The CDR3 covers 15 residues. Germline V CDR1 and CDR2: SGHRS, YFSETQ. V lost 0 bases to trimming and J lost 10 bases, with 14 bases between them. CDR3 DNA sequence: TGCGCCAGCAGCTTGGACGGGGGAAGCGGATCACCCCTCCACTTT. Translating gives CASSLDGGSGSPLHF.

This chain joins TRBV6-5 and TRBJ2-5; 7 bases are a match to TRBD1. Germline V gene sequence: CDR1 MNHEY, CDR2 SVGAGI. The CDR3 runs to 15 residues. V dropped 7 bases and J dropped 5; count of bases not matched to a gene: 13. In DNA, the CDR3 is TGTGCCAGCAAACTCTGGGACAGCGAGGGCGAGACCCAGTACTTC. Translating it yields CASKLWDSEGETQYF.

The gene calls are TRBV14 and TRBJ1-3; D possibly corresponds to TRBD1 (6 bases). Germline lookup yields CDR1 SGHDN and CDR2 FVKESK. The V end was cut by 4 bases, the J end by 0 bases, with 10 bases between. The CDR3 has 15 residues. For the CDR3, the DNA is TGTGCCAGCAGCCCACAGGGTTTCTCTGGAAACACCATATATTTT. It translates to CASSPQGFSGNTIYF.

The chain links TRBV5-6 to TRBJ2-5; 7 bases are a match to TRBD1. The trim removed 4 bases at V and 1 base at J, leaving 10 bases unmatched. Per the germline V gene, CDR1 is SGHDT and CDR2 is YYEEEE. The CDR3 sequence is 16 residues long. CDR3 amino acids: CASSTYRGTFQETQYF. For the CDR3, the DNA is TGTGCCAGCAGCACTTACAGGGGAACTTTCCAAGAGACCCAGTACTTC.

The chain's CDR3 is CASSQEGGIGTSGSYEQYF. The CDR3 DNA reads as TGCGCCAGCAGCCAAGAGGGGGGGATTGGGACATCCGGCTCCTACGAGCAGTACTTC. The rearrangement joins TRBV4-1 to TRBJ2-7; tentative D call: TRBD2 (7 bases). Germline CDR1 and CDR2: MGHRA and YSYEKL. With 0 bases removed from V and 0 bases from J, the gap between germline ends came to 21 bases. The CDR3 sequence is 19 residues long.

This clone has just a few counts. The rearrangement joins TRBV5-5 to TRBJ1-5; TRBD1 agrees at 11 bases. V lost 3 bases, J lost 7 bases, and 6 bases stayed unmatched. CDR1 and CDR2 (germline): SGHKS, YYEKEE (reference sequence). The CDR3 runs 15 residues. CDR3 sequence: CASSSDRGRGQPQHF. CDR3 nucleotide sequence: TGTGCCAGCAGCTCGGACAGGGGGCGCGGGCAGCCCCAGCATTTT.

This clone was observed a few times. This chain connects TRBV25-1 to TRBJ2-7; tentative D call: TRBD1 (7 bases). This CDR3 region has 15 residues. V was shortened by 6 bases and J by 9 bases, with 24 bases between the two germline ends. CDR1 and CDR2 (germline): MGHDK, SYGVNS. This CDR3 is CASRGPGRGAFRQYF. CDR3 in DNA: TGTGCCAGCAGGGGCCCGGGCAGGGGGGCTTTTAGGCAGTACTTC.

The chain is built from TRBV19 and TRBJ1-2, with D unresolved. Germline-derived CDR1 and CDR2 are LNHDA and SQIVND (reference sequence). Trimming took off 5 bases at V and 7 bases at J, with 20 bases between the two ends. The CDR3 consists of 15 residues. The CDR3 region has the DNA TGTGCCAGTAGTCCCATGGGCAGCTCTATGGCTGGCTACACCTTC. It translates to CASSPMGSSMAGYTF. Full variable domain (missing parts from reference TRBV19 and TRBJ1-2): DGGITQSPKYLFRKEGQNVTLSCEQNLNHDAMYWYRQDPGQGLRLIYYSQIVNDFQKGDIAEGYSVSREKKESFPLTVTSAQKNPTAFYLCASSPMGSSMAGYTFGSGTRLTVV.

This sequence joins TRBV7-9 and TRBJ2-7; TRBD1 matches at 7 bases. This CDR3 comprises 16 residues. Germline V lookup: CDR1 SEHNR, CDR2 FQNEAQ (reference sequence). J lost 1 base, V lost 2 bases, and 8 bases had no gene match. CDR3 sequence (DNA): TGTGCCAGCAGCTTACCGACAGGGATGGGATCCTACGAGCAGTACTTC. It specifies CASSLPTGMGSYEQYF.

This clone was observed a handful of times. The chain uses TRBV11-1 and TRBJ2-7; 9 bases align to TRBD1. CDR3 length equals 15 residues. In germline, CDR1 is SGHAT, CDR2 FQDESV (reference sequence). Trimming at V came to 3 bases and at J to 2 bases, leaving 5 bases not matched to a gene. Here the CDR3 reads CASSFWTGVTYEQYF. For the CDR3, the DNA is TGTGCCAGCAGCTTCTGGACAGGGGTAACCTACGAGCAGTACTTC.

V gene TRBV6-6 combines with J gene TRBJ1-3; 9 bases are a match to TRBD1. With V trimmed by 2 bases and J by 4 bases, 6 bases remained unmatched. Germline V CDR1 and CDR2: MNHNY, SVGAGI (reference sequence). This CDR3 comprises 16 residues. The CDR3 DNA reads TGTGCCAGCAGTTACAGGACAGGGGACTCCGGAAACACCATATATTTT. Protein: CASSYRTGDSGNTIYF.

This sequence joins TRBV19 and TRBJ1-5, with a weak D call TRBD1 (5 bases). Germline CDR1 and CDR2: LNHDA and SQIVND (reference sequence). The CDR3 has 18 residues. V was clipped by 6 bases and J by 1 base, with 22 bases between them. CDR3: CASRPADTGGYSNQPQHF. In nucleotides, the CDR3 is TGTGCCAGTAGGCCCGCGGATACAGGTGGGTACAGCAATCAGCCCCAGCATTTT.

This clone has a single count. The rearrangement joins TRBV13 to TRBJ2-7; TRBD2 matches 9 bases. This CDR3 contains 16 residues. Germline V gene data show CDR1 as PRHDT and CDR2 as FYEKMQ (reference sequence). V gave up 4 bases and J gave up 0 bases; unmatched junction bases: 7. CDR3 in amino acids: CASSSLAGQISYEQYF. In DNA, the CDR3 is TGTGCCAGCAGCTCCCTAGCGGGACAAATCTCCTACGAGCAGTACTTC.

CDR3 amino acids: CASSSHRVRTSYEQYF. CDR3 in DNA: TGTGCCAGCAGCTCGCACAGGGTCCGTACCTCCTACGAGCAGTACTTC. The V gene is TRBV7-8, the J gene TRBJ2-7; a weak D match, TRBD1 (6 bases). The CDR3 is made up of 16 amino acids. V was pared by 4 bases and J by 0 bases, with 16 bases between. Germline CDR1 is SGHVS and CDR2 is FQNEAQ.

This chain links TRBV14 with TRBJ2-7; perhaps TRBD1 as D (6 bases). CDR1 SGHDN and CDR2 FVKESK come from the germline V gene. The CDR3 runs to 13 residues. Deletions cut 5 bases from V and 5 bases from J, with 13 bases between. The CDR3 coding sequence is TGTGCCAGCAGCTTTTCCAGGGGTAACGAGCAGTACTTC. This gives the protein CASSFSRGNEQYF.

The chain joins TRBV27 to TRBJ2-5; 10 bases match TRBD2. Per the germline V gene, CDR1 is MNHEY and CDR2 is SMNVEV (reference sequence). V lost 5 bases and J lost 5; bases outside the gene matches: 14. The CDR3 length is 17 residues. The CDR3 loop is CASSQPTGLAGVETQYF. For the CDR3, the DNA is TGTGCCAGCAGTCAACCTACCGGGCTAGCGGGGGTGGAGACCCAGTACTTC.

The V and J genes are TRBV10-3 and TRBJ2-3; 11 nucleotides match TRBD2. The CDR3 contains 16 residues. Trimming removed 6 bases from V and 4 bases from J; junction bases left unmatched: 9. Per the germline V gene, CDR1 is ENHRY and CDR2 is SYGVKD. The CDR3 loop reads CAIRGNSGGAADTQYF. The CDR3 bases are TGTGCCATCAGAGGGAATAGCGGGGGGGCGGCAGATACGCAGTATTTT.

The rearrangement uses TRBV30 and TRBJ2-6, with TRBD1 as a possible D gene (5 bases). The CDR3 is 14 amino acids. V gave up 4 bases and J gave up 1 base, with 8 bases separating them. The germline V gene has CDR1 GTSNPN and CDR2 SVGIG (reference sequence). The CDR3 sequence is CAWTPGSGANVLTF. The CDR3 bases are TGTGCCTGGACCCCAGGGTCTGGGGCCAACGTCCTGACTTTC.

The rearrangement links TRBV5-1 to TRBJ1-1, with D possibly TRBD1 on 6 matching bases. Trimming cost V 1 base and J 5 bases, with 12 bases left between them. The germline gives CDR1 SGHRS, CDR2 YFSETQ. The CDR3 is made up of 14 amino acids. The CDR3 is CASSLSGARTEAFF. The CDR3 bases are TGCGCCAGCAGCTTGTCAGGGGCTCGGACTGAAGCTTTCTTT.

The chain joins TRBV7-9 to TRBJ2-2; TRBD1 matches 7 bases. The germline CDR1 and CDR2 sequences are SEHNR and FQNEAQ (reference sequence). The V gene end was trimmed by 5 bases and the J gene end by 5 bases; junction bases not matched to a gene: 5. The CDR3 is made up of 14 amino acids. In DNA form, the CDR3 reads TGTGCCAGCAGCCCAAGACAGGGTACCGGGGAGCTGTTTTTT. Its protein product is CASSPRQGTGELFF.